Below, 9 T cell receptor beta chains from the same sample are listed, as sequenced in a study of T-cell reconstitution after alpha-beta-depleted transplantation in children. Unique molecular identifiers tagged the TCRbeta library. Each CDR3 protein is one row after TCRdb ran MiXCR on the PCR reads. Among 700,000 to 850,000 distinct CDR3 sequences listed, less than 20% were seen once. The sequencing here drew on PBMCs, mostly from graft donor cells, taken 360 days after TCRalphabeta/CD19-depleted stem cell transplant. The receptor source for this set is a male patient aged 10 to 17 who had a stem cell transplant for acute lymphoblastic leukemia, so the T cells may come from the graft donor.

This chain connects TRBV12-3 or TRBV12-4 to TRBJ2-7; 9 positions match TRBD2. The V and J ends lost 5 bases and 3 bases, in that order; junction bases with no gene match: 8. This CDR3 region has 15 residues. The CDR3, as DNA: TGTGCCAGCAGTCCCGTGGCGGGAGGGCACTACGAGCAGTACTTC. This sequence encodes CASSPVAGGHYEQYF.

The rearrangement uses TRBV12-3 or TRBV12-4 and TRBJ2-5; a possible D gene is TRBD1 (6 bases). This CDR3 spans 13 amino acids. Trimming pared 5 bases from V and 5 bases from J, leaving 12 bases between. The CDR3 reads CASSHRVLETQYF. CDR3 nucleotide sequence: TGTGCCAGCAGTCACAGGGTTTTGGAGACCCAGTACTTC.

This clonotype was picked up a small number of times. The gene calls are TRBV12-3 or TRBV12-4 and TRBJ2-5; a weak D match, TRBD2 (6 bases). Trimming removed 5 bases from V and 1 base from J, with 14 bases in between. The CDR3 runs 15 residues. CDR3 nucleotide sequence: TGTGCCAGCAGTAGGGACTTCCCGGTCCAAGAGACCCAGTACTTC. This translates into CASSRDFPVQETQYF.

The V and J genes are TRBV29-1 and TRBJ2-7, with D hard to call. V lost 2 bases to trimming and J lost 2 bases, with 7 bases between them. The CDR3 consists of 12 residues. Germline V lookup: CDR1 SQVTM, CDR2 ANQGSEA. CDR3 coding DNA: TGCAGCGTTGAAAGCAACACCTACGAGCAGTACTTC. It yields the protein CSVESNTYEQYF.

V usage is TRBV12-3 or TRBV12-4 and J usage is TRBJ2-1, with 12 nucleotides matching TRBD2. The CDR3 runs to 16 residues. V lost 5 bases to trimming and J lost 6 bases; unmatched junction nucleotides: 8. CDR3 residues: CASSARTSGKGNEQFF. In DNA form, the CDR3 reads TGTGCCAGCAGTGCCCGGACTAGCGGGAAGGGCAATGAGCAGTTCTTC.

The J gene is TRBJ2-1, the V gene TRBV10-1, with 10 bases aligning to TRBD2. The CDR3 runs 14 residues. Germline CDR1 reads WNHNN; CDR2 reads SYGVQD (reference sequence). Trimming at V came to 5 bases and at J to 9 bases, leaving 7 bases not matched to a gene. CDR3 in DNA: TGCGCCAGCAGTCTAGCGGGAGATTTTAGTGAGCAGTTCTTC. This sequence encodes CASSLAGDFSEQFF.

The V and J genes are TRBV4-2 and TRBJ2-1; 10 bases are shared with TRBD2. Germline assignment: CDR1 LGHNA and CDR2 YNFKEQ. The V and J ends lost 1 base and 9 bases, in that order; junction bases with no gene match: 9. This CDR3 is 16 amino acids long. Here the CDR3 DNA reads TGTGCCAGCAGCCAAGCTCTCCTAGCGGGAGTCCGTGAGCAGTTCTTC. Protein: CASSQALLAGVREQFF.

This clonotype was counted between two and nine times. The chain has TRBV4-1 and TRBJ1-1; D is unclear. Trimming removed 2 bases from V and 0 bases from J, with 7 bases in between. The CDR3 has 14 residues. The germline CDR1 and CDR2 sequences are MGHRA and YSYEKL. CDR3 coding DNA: TGCGCCAGCAGCCAACACGGTATGAACACTGAAGCTTTCTTT. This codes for CASSQHGMNTEAFF.

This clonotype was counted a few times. For the CDR3, the DNA is TGCAGTGCACTCGACTCAACGAACGAGCAGTACTTC. Translated, it gives CSALDSTNEQYF. V usage is TRBV20-1 and J usage is TRBJ2-7; D is uncertain. In germline, CDR1 is DFQATT, CDR2 SNEGSKA (reference sequence). The CDR3 has 12 residues. Trimming removed 6 bases at V and 5 bases at J, with 14 bases between.